The 7 T cell receptor beta chains reported below all come from one sample, sequenced in a study of early T cells in non-severe SARS-CoV-2 infection. Each CDR3 protein is one row after TCRdb ran MiXCR on the 5' RACE reads. The data contain 45,000 to 65,000 distinct CDR3 sequences, around 8.4% of them singletons. Sequences were obtained from whole blood. Receptors were obtained from an adult who was a healthcare worker with PCR-confirmed SARS-CoV-2 infection or an uninfected control (not recorded which).

The chain uses TRBV6-5 and TRBJ2-5; tentatively, D is TRBD1 (6 bases). The germline V and J ends were trimmed by 6 bases and 6 bases, with 20 bases remaining between them. The CDR3 length is 15 residues. Looked up from germline, CDR1 is MNHEY and CDR2 is SVGAGI. The CDR3 coding sequence is TGTGCCAGCAGCCTTTACAACCAACAGGGTCAGACCCAGTACTTC. Protein: CASSLYNQQGQTQYF.

The sample holds many counts of this clonotype. V and J are TRBV21-1 and TRBJ2-7; the table's D call, TRBD2, was not checked against the DNA. TRBV21-1 is shown as a pseudogene. The CDR3 has 15 amino acids. Here the CDR3 DNA reads TGTGCCACCGAAGCCGAACTCAGCGGACCCTACGAGCAGTACTTC. Translation gives CATEAELSGPYEQYF.

This clonotype was seen ten or more times. The chain employs TRBV11-2 and TRBJ2-3, with a weak D call TRBD2 (6 bases). V was pared by 8 bases and J by 2 bases, with 14 bases between. Germline values: CDR1 SGHAT, CDR2 FQNNGV. The CDR3 consists of 14 residues. The CDR3 nucleotides read TGTGCCAGCGGCGGGACCCCAGACACAGATACGCAGTATTTT. Its protein is CASGGTPDTDTQYF.

This clonotype was recorded a few times. The chain is built from TRBV9 and TRBJ1-6; D unclear. V dropped 0 bases and J dropped 7 bases, with 11 bases sitting between them. Germline loops: CDR1 SGDLS, CDR2 YYNGEE. The CDR3 is made up of 15 amino acids. CDR3 region: CASSVGSLGNSPLHF. The CDR3 DNA reads as TGTGCCAGCAGCGTAGGCAGTCTGGGGAATTCACCCCTCCACTTT.

The chain is built from TRBV3-1 and TRBJ2-5, with D possibly being TRBD1 (6 bases). V gave up 4 bases and J gave up 5 bases, with 20 bases separating them. Germline assignment: CDR1 LGHDT and CDR2 YNNKEL (reference sequence). The CDR3 is made up of 16 amino acids. CDR3 DNA sequence: TGTGCCAGCAGCCTAAGCTGGGGGCAGGCGATGGAGACCCAGTACTTC. Its translation: CASSLSWGQAMETQYF.

Many counts were recorded for this clonotype. The rearrangement joins TRBV6-5 to TRBJ1-1, with D hard to call. CDR1 and CDR2 (germline): MNHEY, SVGAGI. The CDR3 covers 17 residues. The V end lost 0 bases, the J end lost 1 base, and 15 bases lay between the germline ends. The CDR3 loop reads CASSYSSVKGWNTEAFF. CDR3 DNA: TGTGCCAGCAGTTACTCGAGTGTGAAGGGCTGGAACACTGAAGCTTTCTTT.

By frequency in the sample, this clonotype is medium-sized. The chain combines TRBV5-6 with TRBJ1-1; tentative D call: TRBD1 (6 bases). Germline-derived CDR1 and CDR2 are SGHDT and YYEEEE. V shed 3 bases and J shed 5 bases, with 20 bases lying between them. CDR3 size: 16 residues. CDR3 DNA: TGTGCCAGCAGCTGGCCCCGGACAGCGCCGAGGACTGAAGCTTTCTTT. As protein: CASSWPRTAPRTEAFF. Looking up the rest from reference TRBV5-6 and TRBJ1-1 gives the full variable domain: DAGVTQSPTHLIKTRGQQVTLRCSPKSGHDTVSWYQQALGQGPQFIFQYYEEEERQRGNFPDRFSGHQFPNYSSELNVNALLLGDSALYLCASSWPRTAPRTEAFFGQGTRLTVV.